Below are 27 T cell receptor beta chains sequenced from a single sample in a study of radiotherapy plus CTLA-4 blockade in lung cancer. Method: immunoSEQ multiplex PCR; TCRdb's copy keeps in-frame clones and lacks some. The sample has more than 30,000 clones, 75% to 85% seen once. Sequenced material: peripheral blood, taken from a patient treated with radiotherapy plus ipilimumab. The receptors here all came from a human donor with non-small cell lung cancer that progressed on radiotherapy plus ipilimumab.

This CDR3 reads CASSESYGGNTGELFF. The DNA for the CDR3 is TGTGCCAGCAGTGAAAGCTACGGGGGTAACACCGGGGAGCTGTTTTTT. The chain has TRBV2 and TRBJ2-2; a weak D match, TRBD2 (6 bases). The V gene's germline CDR1 is SNHLY and CDR2 FYNNEI. The germline V and J ends were trimmed by 2 bases and 2 bases, with 12 bases remaining between them. The CDR3 is made up of 16 amino acids. The whole variable domain, filled in from reference TRBV2 and TRBJ2-2, reads EPEVTQTPSHQVTQMGQEVILRCVPISNHLYFYWYRQILGQKVEFLVSFYNNEISEKSEIFDDQFSVERPDGSNFTLKIRSTKLEDSAMYFCASSESYGGNTGELFFGEGSRLTVL.

The chain uses TRBV5-5 and TRBJ2-7; 7 positions agree with TRBD1. The CDR3 has 15 amino acids. V was pared by 4 bases and J by 3 bases, with 10 bases of the junction left unmatched. Germline V CDR1 and CDR2: SGHKS, YYEKEE (reference sequence). The CDR3 nucleotides read TGTGCCAGCAGCGCCGGGACAGATCACCGCTACGAGCAGTACTTC. Translating it yields CASSAGTDHRYEQYF.

The chain uses TRBV5-1 and TRBJ2-7; 8 bases fit TRBD1. The CDR3 contains 15 residues. The V gene end was trimmed by 0 bases and the J gene end by 1 base; junction bases not matched to a gene: 3. Germline V gene sequence: CDR1 SGHRS, CDR2 YFSETQ. The CDR3 bases are TGCGCCAGCAGCTTGGCCAGGGGGCTTTCCTACGAGCAGTACTTC. The encoded protein is CASSLARGLSYEQYF.

The CDR3 DNA sequence: TGTGCCAGCAGTGGTATAGGGGTCAGCTCCTACAATGAGCAGTTCTTC. It encodes CASSGIGVSSYNEQFF. The J gene is TRBJ2-1, the V gene TRBV2, with a possible D match to TRBD1 (5 bases). Germline V lookup: CDR1 SNHLY, CDR2 FYNNEI. Trimming shortened V by 4 bases and J by 0 bases, and 13 bases separated the two germline ends. The CDR3 spans 16 residues.

In its sample, this clone was seen a few times. The chain combines TRBV4-1 with TRBJ2-7, with 7 bases that match TRBD1. V was clipped by 5 bases and J by 2 bases; unmatched bases: 6. Germline V gene lookup returns CDR1 MGHRA and CDR2 YSYEKL. This CDR3 is built from 14 residues. The CDR3 region has the DNA TGCGCCAGCAGCAAGACAGGGACGACCTACGAGCAGTACTTC. Its protein is CASSKTGTTYEQYF.

The chain links TRBV2 to TRBJ2-4; a weak D match, TRBD2 (6 bases). The V and J ends lost 2 bases and 6 bases respectively, with 20 bases between them. CDR3 length: 17 residues. The germline V gene has CDR1 SNHLY and CDR2 FYNNEI. CDR3 nucleotide sequence: TGTGCCAGCAGTGAAAGAGCCCTCGCGGGGTCAACAAACATTCAGTACTTC. Translated, it gives CASSERALAGSTNIQYF.

This clone was detected only a few times. The chain couples TRBV10-3 to TRBJ2-7, with D maybe TRBD1 (6 bases). In germline, CDR1 is ENHRY, CDR2 SYGVKD. Trimming shortened V by 8 bases and J by 2 bases, and 22 bases separated the two germline ends. CDR3 length: 16 amino acids. CDR3 residues: CAIRKVGLQGTYEQYF. CDR3 DNA sequence: TGTGCCATCCGAAAGGTAGGGCTGCAGGGGACCTACGAGCAGTACTTC.

The chain recombines TRBV11-3 with TRBJ2-3; D not certain. The CDR3 totals 13 residues. The germline CDR1 and CDR2 sequences are SGHNT and YENEEA. The V end lost 5 bases, the J end lost 5 bases, and 11 bases lay between the germline ends. This CDR3 reads CASSNPELDTQYF. As DNA, the CDR3 is TGTGCCAGCAGCAATCCCGAGTTAGATACGCAGTATTTT.

The chain joins TRBV13 to TRBJ1-4, with TRBD1 matching over 9 bases. V was pared by 6 bases and J by 8 bases, with 19 bases of the junction left unmatched. The CDR3 loop spans 18 amino acids. Germline-derived CDR1 and CDR2 are PRHDT and FYEKMQ (reference sequence). CDR3 in DNA: TGTGCCAGCAGTCATTCCGGGACAGGGTTTCCCCAAGGGGAAAAACTGTTTTTT. This sequence encodes CASSHSGTGFPQGEKLFF.

The rearrangement joins TRBV18 to TRBJ1-2, with unresolved D. Trimming took 6 bases from V and 7 from J, leaving 15 bases between them. The germline CDR1 and CDR2 sequences are KGHSH and LQKENI. The CDR3 consists of 13 residues. In nucleotides, the CDR3 is TGTGCCAGCTCGCAGAAGGCGGACTTTGGCTACACCTTC. Encoded protein: CASSQKADFGYTF.

The gene calls are TRBV29-1 and TRBJ2-2, with 7 nucleotides matching TRBD1. V was pared by 5 bases and J by 6 bases, with 6 bases of the junction left unmatched. Germline CDR1 reads SQVTM; CDR2 reads ANQGSEA. The CDR3 is 13 residues long. DNA of the CDR3: TGCAGCGTTTCTCCAGGGGGATCCGGGGAGCTGTTTTTT. Its protein product is CSVSPGGSGELFF.

CDR3 amino acids: CASSQTGADETQYF. DNA for the CDR3: TGTGCCAGCAGCCAAACAGGAGCCGATGAGACCCAGTACTTC. V usage is TRBV11-2 and J usage is TRBJ2-5; perhaps TRBD1 as D (5 bases). The CDR3 has 14 amino acids. Germline CDR1 reads SGHAT; CDR2 reads FQNNGV. The germline V and J ends were trimmed by 5 bases and 5 bases, with 15 bases remaining between them. Filled out from reference TRBV11-2 and TRBJ2-5, the complete variable domain reads EAGVAQSPRYKIIEKRQSVAFWCNPISGHATLYWYQQILGQGPKLLIQFQNNGVVDDSQLPKDRFSAERLKGVDSTLKIQPAKLEDSAVYLCASSQTGADETQYFGPGTRLLVL.

This clone is a singleton in its sample. This sequence joins TRBV2 and TRBJ2-1; 7 bases agree with TRBD1. Germline V lookup: CDR1 SNHLY, CDR2 FYNNEI. V shed 6 bases and J 9 bases; nucleotides not matched to a gene: 11. The CDR3 has 14 residues. The CDR3 DNA is TGTGCCAGCAGAAGGGGGCTAGCAGATGCTGAGCAGTTCTTC. As protein: CASRRGLADAEQFF.

In DNA form, the CDR3 reads TGTGCCAGCAGTCCACAGGGACAGAGCAATCAGCCCCAGCATTTT. Encoded protein: CASSPQGQSNQPQHF. This chain links TRBV2 with TRBJ1-5, with TRBD1 matching 7 bases. CDR1 and CDR2 from the germline V gene are SNHLY and FYNNEI. This CDR3 is built from 15 residues. Trimming removed 5 bases from V and 1 base from J; junction bases left unmatched: 5.

This clone turned up a few times. The chain employs TRBV29-1 and TRBJ1-1; 8 bases are shared with TRBD1. The length of the CDR3 is 18 residues. Looked up from germline, CDR1 is SQVTM and CDR2 is ANQGSEA. After removal of 1 base from V and 1 base from J, the junction contained 14 bases not matched to a gene. This CDR3 is CSVEAGGLPNIPNTEAFF. The CDR3, as DNA: TGCAGCGTTGAAGCAGGGGGCCTACCCAACATACCGAACACTGAAGCTTTCTTT.

This chain joins TRBV6-1 and TRBJ2-1; 10 positions agree with TRBD2. CDR1 MNHNS and CDR2 SASEGT come from the germline V gene. V trimming: 8 bases; J trimming: 7 bases; junction bases outside the gene matches: 11. The CDR3 has 15 residues. CDR3 region: CASDLSGGAWNEQFF. The CDR3 DNA sequence: TGTGCCAGCGATTTAAGCGGGGGGGCCTGGAATGAGCAGTTCTTC.

The chain carries TRBV9 and TRBJ2-7; D is uncertain. CDR3 size: 15 residues. Looked up from germline, CDR1 is SGDLS and CDR2 is YYNGEE. Trimming stripped 4 bases from V and 0 bases from J, with 14 bases between. CDR3 nucleotides: TGTGCCAGCAGCCCCGGCCTGGGCCCCTCCTACGAGCAGTACTTC. Its translation: CASSPGLGPSYEQYF.

This sequence joins TRBV7-8 and TRBJ1-2; 8 nucleotides agree with TRBD1. CDR1 SGHVS and CDR2 FQNEAQ come from the germline V gene. This CDR3 is 13 amino acids long. After removal of 5 bases from V and 13 bases from J, the junction contained 12 bases not matched to a gene. The CDR3 nucleotides read TGTGCCAGCAGCCAACCGGGACAGGCTCGCTCCACCTTC. This translates into CASSQPGQARSTF.

The rearrangement links TRBV9 to TRBJ2-5; 8 bases agree with TRBD1. The germline CDR1 and CDR2 sequences are SGDLS and YYNGEE. V lost 4 bases to trimming and J lost 2 bases; unmatched junction nucleotides: 4. The CDR3 is 14 amino acids. The CDR3 coding sequence is TGTGCCAGCAGCTCGGGACAGGTTCAAGAGACCCAGTACTTC. Its translation is CASSSGQVQETQYF. The variable domain in full, completed from reference TRBV9 and TRBJ2-5, reads DSGVTQTPKHLITATGQRVTLRCSPRSGDLSVYWYQQSLDQGLQFLIQYYNGEERAKGNILERFSAQQFPDLHSELNLSSLELGDSALYFCASSSGQVQETQYFGPGTRLLVL.

The gene calls are TRBV10-1 and TRBJ2-1; TRBD2 matches at 9 bases. CDR1 is WNHNN, CDR2 SYGVQD, per germline (reference sequence). The CDR3 sequence is 15 residues long. Trimming cost V 0 bases and J 4 bases; bases outside gene matches: 1. The CDR3 region is CASSESAGGYNEQFF. DNA of the CDR3: TGCGCCAGCAGTGAGTCAGCGGGGGGTTACAATGAGCAGTTCTTC.

This clone was picked up one time. V is TRBV6-5 and J is TRBJ1-2; 9 bases line up with TRBD1. Trimming at V came to 5 bases and at J to 7 bases, leaving 11 bases not matched to a gene. The CDR3 length is 15 residues. The germline gives CDR1 MNHEY, CDR2 SVGAGI. CDR3 in amino acids: CASSKQNRGRSGYTF. CDR3 nucleotide sequence: TGTGCCAGCAGTAAACAAAACAGGGGGCGGAGTGGCTACACCTTC.

The gene calls are TRBV18 and TRBJ1-5, with unresolved D. CDR1 and CDR2 (germline): KGHSH, LQKENI. The CDR3 has 15 residues. The V and J ends lost 3 bases and 1 base respectively, with 10 bases between them. The CDR3 here is CASSPEQISNQPQHF. The DNA of the CDR3 is TGTGCCAGCTCACCGGAACAGATAAGCAATCAGCCCCAGCATTTT. The full variable domain, with the rest looked up from reference TRBV18 and TRBJ1-5, is NAGVMQNPRHLVRRRGQEARLRCSPMKGHSHVYWYRQLPEEGLKFMVYLQKENIIDESGMPKERFSAEFPKEGPSILRIQQVVRGDSAAYFCASSPEQISNQPQHFGDGTRLSIL.

This clone has just a few counts. V and J are TRBV7-2 and TRBJ2-1, with D maybe TRBD1 (6 bases). The CDR3 is made up of 13 amino acids. Between the trimmed V and J ends, which lost 1 base and 9 bases, there was a span of 10 bases. Germline V gene lookup returns CDR1 SGHTA and CDR2 FQGNSA. The CDR3 is CASSLGGLGEQFF. The CDR3 DNA follows: TGTGCCAGCAGCTTAGGGGGGCTGGGTGAGCAGTTCTTC. The whole variable domain, remainder taken from reference TRBV7-2 and TRBJ2-1, is GAGVSQSPSNKVTEKGKDVELRCDPISGHTALYWYRQSLGQGLEFLIYFQGNSAPDKSGLPSDRFSAERTGGSVSTLTIQRTQQEDSAVYLCASSLGGLGEQFFGPGTRLTVL.

The chain recombines TRBV28 with TRBJ2-7; 11 nucleotides match TRBD2. This CDR3 is built from 16 residues. Trimming took 0 bases from V and 1 from J; bases not matched to a gene: 2. The germline CDR1 and CDR2 sequences are MDHEN and SYDVKM. The CDR3 region has the DNA TGTGCCAGCAGTTTATGGCGACTAGCGGGATCCTACGAGCAGTACTTC. Translating gives CASSLWRLAGSYEQYF.

The chain couples TRBV7-8 to TRBJ1-2; tentatively, D is TRBD1 (5 bases). The V end lost 0 bases, the J end lost 7 bases, and 9 bases lay between the germline ends. The germline gives CDR1 SGHVS, CDR2 FQNEAQ. The CDR3 is 13 amino acids. The CDR3 DNA follows: TGTGCCAGCAGCTTAGCCCTCGGGGGTGGCTACACCTTC. This gives the protein CASSLALGGGYTF.

The chain recombines TRBV5-1 with TRBJ2-5; D gene unclear. Trimming left V 0 bases short and J 1 base short, with 7 bases between. CDR3 size: 14 residues. Germline assignment: CDR1 SGHRS and CDR2 YFSETQ. CDR3 nucleotides: TGCGCCAGCAGCTTGGCTGGGCTCCAAGAGACCCAGTACTTC. Translating gives CASSLAGLQETQYF.

The chain links TRBV6-1 to TRBJ2-7, with unresolved D. This CDR3 has 10 residues. The V end lost 8 bases, the J end lost 5 bases, and 7 bases lay between the germline ends. Germline CDR1 MNHNS, CDR2 SASEGT. The CDR3 here is CASGRDEQYF. The CDR3 DNA follows: TGTGCCAGCGGCCGGGACGAGCAGTACTTC.